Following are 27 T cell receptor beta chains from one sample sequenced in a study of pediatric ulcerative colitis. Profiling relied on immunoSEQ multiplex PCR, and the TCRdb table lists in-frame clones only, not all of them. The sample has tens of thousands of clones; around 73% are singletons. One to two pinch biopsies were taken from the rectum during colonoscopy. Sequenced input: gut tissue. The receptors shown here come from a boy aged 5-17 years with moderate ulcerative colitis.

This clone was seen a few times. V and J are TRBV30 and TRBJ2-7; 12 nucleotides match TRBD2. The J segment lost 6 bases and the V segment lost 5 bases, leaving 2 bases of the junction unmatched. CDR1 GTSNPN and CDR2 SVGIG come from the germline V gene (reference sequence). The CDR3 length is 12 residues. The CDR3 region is CAWWTSGTEQYF. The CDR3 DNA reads TGTGCCTGGTGGACTAGCGGGACCGAGCAGTACTTC. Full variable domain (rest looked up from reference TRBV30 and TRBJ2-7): SQTIHQWPATLVQPVGSPLSLECTVEGTSNPNLYWYRQAAGRGLQLLFYSVGIGQISSEVPQNLSASRPQDRQFILSSKKLLLSDSGFYLCAWWTSGTEQYFGPGTRLTVT.

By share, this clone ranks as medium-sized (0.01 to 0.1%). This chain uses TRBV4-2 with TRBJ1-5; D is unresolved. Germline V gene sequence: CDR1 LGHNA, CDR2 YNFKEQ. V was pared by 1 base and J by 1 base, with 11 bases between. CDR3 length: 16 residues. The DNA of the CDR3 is TGTGCCAGCAGCCAAGTTGAAGAGGGCAGCAATCAGCCCCAGCATTTT. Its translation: CASSQVEEGSNQPQHF.

The CDR3 DNA is TGTGCCAGCAACACCAAAGGGACAGGGAATGATGAGCAGTTCTTC. Translation: CASNTKGTGNDEQFF. The chain links TRBV11-2 to TRBJ2-1; 9 bases align to TRBD1. With 7 bases clipped from V and 8 bases from J, the junction kept 12 bases outside the gene matches. The germline gives CDR1 SGHAT, CDR2 FQNNGV. The CDR3 consists of 15 residues.

The CDR3 region is CASSSPLAGKEQYF. The CDR3 DNA sequence: TGTGCCAGCAGTTCACCCCTAGCGGGAAAAGAGCAGTACTTC. V usage is TRBV27 and J usage is TRBJ2-7; TRBD2 agrees at 9 bases. CDR1 MNHEY and CDR2 SMNVEV come from the germline V gene (reference sequence). This CDR3 region has 14 residues. Trimming took 4 bases from V and 7 from J; bases not matched to a gene: 8.

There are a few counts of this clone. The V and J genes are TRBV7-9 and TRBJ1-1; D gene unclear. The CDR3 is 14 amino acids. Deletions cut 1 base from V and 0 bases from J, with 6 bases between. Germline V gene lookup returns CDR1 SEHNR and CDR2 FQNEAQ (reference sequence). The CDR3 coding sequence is TGTGCCAGCAGCTTAGACTGGCTGAACACTGAAGCTTTCTTT. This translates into CASSLDWLNTEAFF.

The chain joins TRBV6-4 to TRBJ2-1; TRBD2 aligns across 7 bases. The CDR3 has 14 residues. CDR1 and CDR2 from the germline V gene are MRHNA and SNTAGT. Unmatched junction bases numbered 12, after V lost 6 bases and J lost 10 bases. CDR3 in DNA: TGTGCCAGCAGCCACTTGGCGGGGGAACGCGAGCAGTTCTTC. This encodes CASSHLAGEREQFF.

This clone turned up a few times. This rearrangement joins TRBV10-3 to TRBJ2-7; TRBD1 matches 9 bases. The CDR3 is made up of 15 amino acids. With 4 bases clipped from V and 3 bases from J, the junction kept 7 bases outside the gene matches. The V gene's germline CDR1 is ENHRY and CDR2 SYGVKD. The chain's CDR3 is CAISGAGDRDYEQYF. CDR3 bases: TGTGCCATCAGTGGAGCCGGGGACAGGGACTACGAGCAGTACTTC.

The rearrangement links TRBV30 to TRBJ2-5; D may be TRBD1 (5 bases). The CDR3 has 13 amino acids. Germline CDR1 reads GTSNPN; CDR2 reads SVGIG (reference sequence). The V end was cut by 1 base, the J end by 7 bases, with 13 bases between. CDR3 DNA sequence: TGTGCCTGGAGTGAGGGGTTACTGGGGACCCAGTACTTC. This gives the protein CAWSEGLLGTQYF.

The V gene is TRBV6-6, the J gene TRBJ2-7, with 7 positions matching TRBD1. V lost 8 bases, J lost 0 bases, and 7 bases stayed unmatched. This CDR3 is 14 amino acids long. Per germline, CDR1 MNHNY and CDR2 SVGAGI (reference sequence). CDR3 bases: TGTGCCAGCTCGAGGGACAGTAACTCCTACGAGCAGTACTTC. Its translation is CASSRDSNSYEQYF.

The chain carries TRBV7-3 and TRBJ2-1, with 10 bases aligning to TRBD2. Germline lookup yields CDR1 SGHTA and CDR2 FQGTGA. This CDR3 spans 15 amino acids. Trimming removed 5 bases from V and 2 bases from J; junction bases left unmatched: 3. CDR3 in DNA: TGTGCCAGCAGCCGTACTAGCGGGGCCTACAATGAGCAGTTCTTC. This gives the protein CASSRTSGAYNEQFF.

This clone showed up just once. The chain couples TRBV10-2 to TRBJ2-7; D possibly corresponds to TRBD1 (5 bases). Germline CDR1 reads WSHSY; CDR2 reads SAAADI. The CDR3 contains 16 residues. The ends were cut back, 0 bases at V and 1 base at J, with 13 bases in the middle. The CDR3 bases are TGCGCCAGCAGTGAGTCGGAAGCAAGGGGATCCTACGAGCAGTACTTC. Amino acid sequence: CASSESEARGSYEQYF.

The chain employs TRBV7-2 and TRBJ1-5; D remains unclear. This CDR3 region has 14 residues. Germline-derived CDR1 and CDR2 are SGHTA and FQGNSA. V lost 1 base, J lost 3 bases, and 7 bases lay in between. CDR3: CASSLEFTNQPQHF. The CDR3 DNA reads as TGTGCCAGCAGCTTAGAATTTACCAATCAGCCCCAGCATTTT. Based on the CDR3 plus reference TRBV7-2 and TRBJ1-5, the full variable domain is GAGVSQSPSNKVTEKGKDVELRCDPISGHTALYWYRQSLGQGLEFLIYFQGNSAPDKSGLPSDRFSAERTGGSVSTLTIQRTQQEDSAVYLCASSLEFTNQPQHFGDGTRLSIL.

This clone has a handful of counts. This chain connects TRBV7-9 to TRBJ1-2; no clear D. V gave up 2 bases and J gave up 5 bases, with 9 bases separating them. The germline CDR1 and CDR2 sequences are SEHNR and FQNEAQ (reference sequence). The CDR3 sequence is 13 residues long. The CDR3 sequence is CASSLIPGYGYTF. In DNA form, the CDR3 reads TGTGCCAGCAGCTTAATCCCAGGATATGGCTACACCTTC.

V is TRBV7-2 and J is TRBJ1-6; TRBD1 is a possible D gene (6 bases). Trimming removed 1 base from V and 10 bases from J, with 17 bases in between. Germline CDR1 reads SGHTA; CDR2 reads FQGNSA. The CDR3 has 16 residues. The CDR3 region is CASSLEVGARRSPLHF. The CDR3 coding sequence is TGTGCCAGCAGCTTAGAGGTGGGGGCTCGGCGATCACCCCTCCACTTT.

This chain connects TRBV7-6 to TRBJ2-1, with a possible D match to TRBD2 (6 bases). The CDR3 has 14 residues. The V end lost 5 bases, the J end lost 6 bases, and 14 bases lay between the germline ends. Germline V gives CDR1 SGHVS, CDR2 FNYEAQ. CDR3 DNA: TGTGCCAGCAGCCCTCCTGGGACTTTCAATGAGCAGTTCTTC. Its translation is CASSPPGTFNEQFF.

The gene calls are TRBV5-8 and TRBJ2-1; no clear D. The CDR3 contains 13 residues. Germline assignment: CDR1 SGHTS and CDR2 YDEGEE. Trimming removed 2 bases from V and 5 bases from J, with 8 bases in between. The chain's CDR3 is CASSFTGDNEQFF. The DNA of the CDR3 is TGTGCCAGCAGCTTCACCGGAGACAATGAGCAGTTCTTC.

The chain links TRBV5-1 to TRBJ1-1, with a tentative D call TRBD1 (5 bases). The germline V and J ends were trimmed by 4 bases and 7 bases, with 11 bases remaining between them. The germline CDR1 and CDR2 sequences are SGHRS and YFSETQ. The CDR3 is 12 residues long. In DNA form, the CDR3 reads TGCGCCAGCAGCGGAGGGACCGATGAAGCTTTCTTT. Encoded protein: CASSGGTDEAFF. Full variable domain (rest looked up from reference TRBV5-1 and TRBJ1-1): KAGVTQTPRYLIKTRGQQVTLSCSPISGHRSVSWYQQTPGQGLQFLFEYFSETQRNKGNFPGRFSGRQFSNSRSEMNVSTLELGDSALYLCASSGGTDEAFFGQGTRLTVV.

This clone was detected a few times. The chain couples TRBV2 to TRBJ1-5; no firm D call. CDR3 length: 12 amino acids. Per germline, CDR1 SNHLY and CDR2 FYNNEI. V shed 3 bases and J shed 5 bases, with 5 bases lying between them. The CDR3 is CASSDRYQPQHF. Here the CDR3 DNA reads TGTGCCAGCAGTGACAGGTATCAGCCCCAGCATTTT.

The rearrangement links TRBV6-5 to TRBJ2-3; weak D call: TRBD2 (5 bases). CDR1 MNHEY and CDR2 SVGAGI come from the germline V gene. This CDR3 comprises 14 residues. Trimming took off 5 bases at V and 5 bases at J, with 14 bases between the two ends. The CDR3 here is CASSPKDEGDTQYF. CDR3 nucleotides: TGTGCCAGCAGTCCTAAGGACGAGGGAGATACGCAGTATTTT.

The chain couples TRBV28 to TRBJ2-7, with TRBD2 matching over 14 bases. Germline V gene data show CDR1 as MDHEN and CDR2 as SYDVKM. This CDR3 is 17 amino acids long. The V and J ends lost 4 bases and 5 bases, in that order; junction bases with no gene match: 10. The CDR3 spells CASSSYRTSGGNNEQYF. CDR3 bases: TGTGCCAGCAGTTCCTATAGGACTAGCGGGGGGAATAACGAGCAGTACTTC.

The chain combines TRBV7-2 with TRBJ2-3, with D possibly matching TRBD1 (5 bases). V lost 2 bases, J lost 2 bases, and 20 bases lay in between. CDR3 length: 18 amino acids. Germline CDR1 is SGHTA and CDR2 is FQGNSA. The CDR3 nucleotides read TGTGCCAGCAGCTTACAGCAGCTAAAGGGGCTTTTCACAGATACGCAGTATTTT. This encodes CASSLQQLKGLFTDTQYF. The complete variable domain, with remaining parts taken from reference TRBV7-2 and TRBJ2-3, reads GAGVSQSPSNKVTEKGKDVELRCDPISGHTALYWYRQSLGQGLEFLIYFQGNSAPDKSGLPSDRFSAERTGGSVSTLTIQRTQQEDSAVYLCASSLQQLKGLFTDTQYFGPGTRLTVL.

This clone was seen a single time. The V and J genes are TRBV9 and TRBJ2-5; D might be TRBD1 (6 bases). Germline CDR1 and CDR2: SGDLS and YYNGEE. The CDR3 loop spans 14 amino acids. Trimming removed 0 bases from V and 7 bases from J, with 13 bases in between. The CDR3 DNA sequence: TGTGCCAGCAGCGTAGGCCCAGGGGCCGGGACCCAGTACTTC. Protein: CASSVGPGAGTQYF.

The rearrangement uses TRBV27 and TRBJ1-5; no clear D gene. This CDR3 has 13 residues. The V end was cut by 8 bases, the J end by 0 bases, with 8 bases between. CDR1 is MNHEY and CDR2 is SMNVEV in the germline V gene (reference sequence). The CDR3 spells CASSVNSNQPQHF. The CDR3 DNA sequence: TGTGCCAGCTCAGTCAATAGCAATCAGCCCCAGCATTTT.

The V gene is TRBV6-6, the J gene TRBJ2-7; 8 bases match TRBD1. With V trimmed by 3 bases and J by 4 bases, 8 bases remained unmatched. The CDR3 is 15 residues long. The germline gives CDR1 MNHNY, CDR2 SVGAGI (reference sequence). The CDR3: CASSYVDRVGYEQYF. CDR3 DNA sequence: TGTGCCAGCAGTTATGTGGACAGGGTCGGGTACGAGCAGTACTTC.

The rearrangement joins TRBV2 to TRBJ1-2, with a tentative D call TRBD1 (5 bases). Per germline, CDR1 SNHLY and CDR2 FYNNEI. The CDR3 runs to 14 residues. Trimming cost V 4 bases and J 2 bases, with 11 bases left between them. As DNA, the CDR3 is TGTGCCAGCAGTGTTCAGGGACCCAACTATGGCTACACCTTC. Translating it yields CASSVQGPNYGYTF.

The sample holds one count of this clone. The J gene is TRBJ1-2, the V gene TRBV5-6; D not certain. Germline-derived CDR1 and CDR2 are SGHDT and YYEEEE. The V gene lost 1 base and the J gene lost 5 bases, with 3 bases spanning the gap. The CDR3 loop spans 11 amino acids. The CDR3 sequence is CASSLTYGYTF. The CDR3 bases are TGTGCCAGCAGCTTGACATATGGCTACACCTTC.

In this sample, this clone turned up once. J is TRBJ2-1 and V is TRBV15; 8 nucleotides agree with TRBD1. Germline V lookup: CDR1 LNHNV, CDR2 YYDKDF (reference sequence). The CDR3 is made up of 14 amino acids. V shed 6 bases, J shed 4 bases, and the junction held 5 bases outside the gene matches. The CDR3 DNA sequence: TGTGCCACCAGAAGACAGGGGTATTACAATGAGCAGTTCTTC. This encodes CATRRQGYYNEQFF.